In this sample, the clone carrying this T cell receptor beta chain turned up a few times. As every portion of the isolated RNA was reverse transcribed, the sequencing read expressed TCRB transcripts. Assay: immunoSEQ multiplex PCR; the TCRdb copy retains only in-frame clones and omits some. The data show under 200,000 clones, about 7.3% seen once. The sample is drawn from a study of beta chain features in type 1 diabetes. V shed 6 bases and J shed 4 bases, with 18 bases lying between them. Germline V CDR1 and CDR2: SGHRS, YFSETQ. This CDR3 contains 15 residues. The source material was central memory CD4+ T cells from blood. The TCR originated in a young man in good health. The gene calls are TRBV5-1 and TRBJ2-3, with a weak D call TRBD2 (7 bases). CDR3 sequence reads: CASKWGGSDADTQYF. The CDR3 DNA reads as TGCGCCAGCAAATGGGGGGGCTCGGACGCAGATACGCAGTATTTT. Based on the CDR3 plus reference TRBV5-1 and TRBJ2-3, the full variable domain is KAGVTQTPRYLIKTRGQQVTLSCSPISGHRSVSWYQQTPGQGLQFLFEYFSETQRNKGNFPGRFSGRQFSNSRSEMNVSTLELGDSALYLCASKWGGSDADTQYFGPGTRLTVL.